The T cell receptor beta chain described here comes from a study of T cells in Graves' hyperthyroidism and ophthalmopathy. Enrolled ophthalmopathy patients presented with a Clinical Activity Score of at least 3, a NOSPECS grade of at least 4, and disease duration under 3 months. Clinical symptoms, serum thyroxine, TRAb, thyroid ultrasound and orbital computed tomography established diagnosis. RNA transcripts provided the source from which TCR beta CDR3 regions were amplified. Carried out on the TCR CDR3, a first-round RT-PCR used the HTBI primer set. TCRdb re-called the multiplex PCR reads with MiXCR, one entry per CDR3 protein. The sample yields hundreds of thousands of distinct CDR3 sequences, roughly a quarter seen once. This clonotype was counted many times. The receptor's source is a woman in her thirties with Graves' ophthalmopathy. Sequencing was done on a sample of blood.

CDR3: CSARDLGTQYF. The CDR3 bases are TGCAGTGCTAGAGATTTAGGGACCCAGTACTTC. The V and J genes are TRBV20-1 and TRBJ2-5; no clear D. The V end lost 0 bases, the J end lost 7 bases, and 6 bases lay between the germline ends. The CDR3 is 11 amino acids. Germline assignment: CDR1 DFQATT and CDR2 SNEGSKA (reference sequence).